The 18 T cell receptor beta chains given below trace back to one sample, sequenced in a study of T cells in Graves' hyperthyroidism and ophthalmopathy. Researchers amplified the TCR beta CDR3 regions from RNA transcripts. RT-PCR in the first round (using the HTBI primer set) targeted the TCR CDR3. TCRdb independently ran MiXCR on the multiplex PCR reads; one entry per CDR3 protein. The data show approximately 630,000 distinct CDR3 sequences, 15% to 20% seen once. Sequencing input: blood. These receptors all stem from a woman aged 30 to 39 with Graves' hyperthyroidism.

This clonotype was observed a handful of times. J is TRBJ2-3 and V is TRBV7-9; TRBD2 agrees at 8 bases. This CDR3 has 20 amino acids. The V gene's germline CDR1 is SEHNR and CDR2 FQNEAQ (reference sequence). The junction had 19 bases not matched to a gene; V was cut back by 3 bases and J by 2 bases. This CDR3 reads CASSFVGASGSLLITDTQYF. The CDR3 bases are TGTGCCAGCAGCTTCGTTGGGGCGAGCGGGAGCCTGCTGATCACAGATACGCAGTATTTT.

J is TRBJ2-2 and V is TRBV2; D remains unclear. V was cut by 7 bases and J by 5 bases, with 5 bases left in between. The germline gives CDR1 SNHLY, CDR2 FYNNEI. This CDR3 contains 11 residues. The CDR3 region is CASIITGELFF. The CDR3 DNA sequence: TGTGCCAGCATCATAACCGGGGAGCTGTTTTTT.

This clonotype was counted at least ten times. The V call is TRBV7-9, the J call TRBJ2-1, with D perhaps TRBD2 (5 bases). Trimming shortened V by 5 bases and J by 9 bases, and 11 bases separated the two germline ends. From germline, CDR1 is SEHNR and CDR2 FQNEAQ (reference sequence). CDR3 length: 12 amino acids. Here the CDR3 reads CASSTTTIEQFF. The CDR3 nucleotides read TGTGCCAGCAGCACGACTACGATTGAGCAGTTCTTC.

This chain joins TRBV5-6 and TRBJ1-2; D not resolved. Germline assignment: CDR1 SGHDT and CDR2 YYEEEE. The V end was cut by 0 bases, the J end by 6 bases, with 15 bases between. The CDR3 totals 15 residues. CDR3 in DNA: TGTGCCAGCAGCTTGGTGTTGAAGAGCGGGGATGGCTACACCTTC. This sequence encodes CASSLVLKSGDGYTF.

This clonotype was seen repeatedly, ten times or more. The CDR3 spells CASSSTELGGSYYEQYF. DNA for the CDR3: TGTGCCAGCAGCTCAACGGAGCTCGGGGGTTCCTACTACGAGCAGTACTTC. The chain combines TRBV7-9 with TRBJ2-7; a possible D gene is TRBD2 (6 bases). The germline V gene encodes CDR1 SEHNR and CDR2 FQNEAQ (reference sequence). This CDR3 spans 17 amino acids. The ends were cut back, 4 bases at V and 3 bases at J, with 22 bases in the middle.

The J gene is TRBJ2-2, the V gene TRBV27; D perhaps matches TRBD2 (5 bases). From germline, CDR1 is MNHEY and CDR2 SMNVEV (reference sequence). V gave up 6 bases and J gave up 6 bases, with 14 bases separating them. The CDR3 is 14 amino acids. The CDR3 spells CASRLGLGSGELFF. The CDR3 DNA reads TGTGCCAGCAGGCTAGGACTGGGGTCCGGGGAGCTGTTTTTT.

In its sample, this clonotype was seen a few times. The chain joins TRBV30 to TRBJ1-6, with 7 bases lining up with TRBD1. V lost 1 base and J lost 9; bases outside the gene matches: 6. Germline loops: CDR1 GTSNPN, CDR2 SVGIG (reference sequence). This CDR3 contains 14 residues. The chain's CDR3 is CAWSAGTVASPLHF. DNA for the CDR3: TGTGCCTGGAGTGCCGGGACAGTCGCTTCACCCCTCCACTTT.

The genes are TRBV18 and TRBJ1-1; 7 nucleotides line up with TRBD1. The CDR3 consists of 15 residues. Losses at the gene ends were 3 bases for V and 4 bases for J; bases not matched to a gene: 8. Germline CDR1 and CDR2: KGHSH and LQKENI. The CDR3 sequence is CASSPSTGKATEAFF. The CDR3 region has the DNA TGTGCCAGCTCACCCTCGACAGGGAAGGCCACTGAAGCTTTCTTT.

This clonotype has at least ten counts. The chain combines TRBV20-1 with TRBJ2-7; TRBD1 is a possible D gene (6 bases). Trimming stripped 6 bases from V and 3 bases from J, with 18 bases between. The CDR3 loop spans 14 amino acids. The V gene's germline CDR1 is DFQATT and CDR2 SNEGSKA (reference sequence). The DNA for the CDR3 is TGCAGTGCCCCAGGGGAGTACGACCGCTACGAGCAGTACTTC. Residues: CSAPGEYDRYEQYF.

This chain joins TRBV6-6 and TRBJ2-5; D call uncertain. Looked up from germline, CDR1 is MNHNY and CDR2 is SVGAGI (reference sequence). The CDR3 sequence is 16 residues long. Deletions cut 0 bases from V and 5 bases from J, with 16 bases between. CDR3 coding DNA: TGTGCCAGCAGTTACTCCCCGGGTGGGGATGGGGAGACCCAGTACTTC. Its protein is CASSYSPGGDGETQYF.

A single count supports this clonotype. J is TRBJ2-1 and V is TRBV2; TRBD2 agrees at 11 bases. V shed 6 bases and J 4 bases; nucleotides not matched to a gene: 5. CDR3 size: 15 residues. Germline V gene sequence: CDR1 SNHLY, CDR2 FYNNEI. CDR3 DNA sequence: TGTGCCAGCAGGTCGGGACTAGCGGCTTACAATGAGCAGTTCTTC. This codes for CASRSGLAAYNEQFF.

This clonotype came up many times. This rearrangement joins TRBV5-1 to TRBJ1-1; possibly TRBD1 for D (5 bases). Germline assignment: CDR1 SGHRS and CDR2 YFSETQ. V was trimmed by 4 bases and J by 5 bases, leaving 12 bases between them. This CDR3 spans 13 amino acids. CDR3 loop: CASSRSGETEAFF. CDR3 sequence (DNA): TGCGCCAGCAGCCGGTCGGGGGAAACTGAAGCTTTCTTT.

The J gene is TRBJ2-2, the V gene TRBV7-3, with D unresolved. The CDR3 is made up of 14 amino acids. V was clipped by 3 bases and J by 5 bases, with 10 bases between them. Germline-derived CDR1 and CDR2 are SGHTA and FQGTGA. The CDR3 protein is CASSFSAGTGELFF. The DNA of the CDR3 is TGTGCCAGCAGCTTCTCTGCCGGGACCGGGGAGCTGTTTTTT.

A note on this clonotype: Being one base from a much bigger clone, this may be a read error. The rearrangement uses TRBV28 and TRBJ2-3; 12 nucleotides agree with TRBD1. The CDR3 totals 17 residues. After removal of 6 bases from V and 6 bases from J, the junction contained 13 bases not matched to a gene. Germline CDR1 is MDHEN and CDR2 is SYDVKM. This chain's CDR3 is CASRATGDRGHLDTQYF. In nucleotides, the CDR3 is TGTGCCAGCAGAGCAACCGGGGACAGGGGGCATCTGGATACGCAGTATTTT.

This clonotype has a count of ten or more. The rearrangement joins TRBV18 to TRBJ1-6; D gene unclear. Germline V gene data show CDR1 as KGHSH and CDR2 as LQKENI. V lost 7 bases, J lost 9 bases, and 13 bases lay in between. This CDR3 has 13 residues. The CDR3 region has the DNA TGTGCCAGCTGCCCCAGTCCGGGTTCACCCCTCCACTTT. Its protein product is CASCPSPGSPLHF.

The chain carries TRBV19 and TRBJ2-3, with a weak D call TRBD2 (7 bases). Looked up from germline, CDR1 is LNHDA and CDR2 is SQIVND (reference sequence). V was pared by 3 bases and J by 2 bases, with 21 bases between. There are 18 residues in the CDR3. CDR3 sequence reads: CASSIGGLTNGNTDTQYF. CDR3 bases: TGTGCCAGTAGTATCGGGGGGCTGACTAACGGGAACACAGATACGCAGTATTTT.

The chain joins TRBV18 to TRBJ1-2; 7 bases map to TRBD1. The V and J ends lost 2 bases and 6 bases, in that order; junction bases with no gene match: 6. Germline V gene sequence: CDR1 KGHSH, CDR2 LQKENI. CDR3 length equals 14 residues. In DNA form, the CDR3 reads TGTGCCAGCTCACCAACAGAGACAGGGCATGGCTACACCTTC. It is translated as CASSPTETGHGYTF.

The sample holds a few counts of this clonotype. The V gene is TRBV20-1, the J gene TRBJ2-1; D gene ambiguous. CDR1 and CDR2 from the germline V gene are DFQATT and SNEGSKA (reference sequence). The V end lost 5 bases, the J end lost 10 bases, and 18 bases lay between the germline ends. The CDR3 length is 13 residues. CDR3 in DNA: TGCAGTGCTGGGGTTGGGAATTGGGTAGAGCAGTTCTTC. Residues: CSAGVGNWVEQFF.